A single sample is the source of the 24 T cell receptor beta chains below, sequenced in a study of human T cells and chemical hapten exposure. Total RNA was isolated from unfractionated whole blood. One entry per CDR3 protein results from TCRdb running MiXCR on the 5' RACE reads. The profile shows 120,000 to 150,000 distinct CDR3 sequences, around 4.4% of them singletons. The receptors stem from a female donor in good health.

This clonotype was detected ten times or more. J is TRBJ2-5 and V is TRBV12-3 or TRBV12-4, with D perhaps assigned TRBD1 or TRBD2 (5 bases each). The V gene lost 6 bases and the J gene lost 1 base, with 21 bases spanning the gap. This CDR3 spans 17 amino acids. The CDR3 reads CASSRPGTFPGQETQYF. The CDR3, as DNA: TGTGCCAGCAGCCGCCCAGGGACGTTTCCCGGCCAAGAGACCCAGTACTTC.

This clonotype showed up many times. The chain links TRBV12-3 or TRBV12-4 to TRBJ1-1, with 7 bases aligning to TRBD1. The CDR3 is made up of 13 amino acids. V was clipped by 6 bases and J by 2 bases; unmatched bases: 3. The CDR3 loop reads CASSWDSNTEAFF. DNA of the CDR3: TGTGCCAGCAGCTGGGACAGCAACACTGAAGCTTTCTTT.

The rearrangement joins TRBV5-6 to TRBJ2-7, with D perhaps given as TRBD1 or TRBD2 (6 bases each). The CDR3 sequence is 13 residues long. Germline CDR1 SGHDT, CDR2 YYEEEE. V lost 3 bases and J lost 6, with 13 bases in between. This chain's CDR3 is CASSWGARVEQYF. The CDR3 DNA is TGTGCCAGCAGCTGGGGGGCCAGAGTCGAGCAGTACTTC.

The chain carries TRBV20-1 and TRBJ1-2, with D hard to call. Germline CDR1 is DFQATT and CDR2 is SNEGSKA (reference sequence). The CDR3 totals 14 residues. V lost 1 base and J 4 bases, leaving 13 bases between the germline ends. The CDR3 protein is CSARVVQTIYGYTF. The CDR3 DNA reads TGCAGTGCTAGAGTAGTACAGACCATCTATGGCTACACCTTC.

In this sample, this clonotype turned up many times. The V and J genes are TRBV5-1 and TRBJ1-5; 7 bases line up with TRBD1. The V gene end was trimmed by 0 bases and the J gene end by 0 bases; junction bases not matched to a gene: 0. This CDR3 contains 15 residues. Germline CDR1 SGHRS, CDR2 YFSETQ. DNA for the CDR3: TGCGCCAGCAGCTTGGGGGACAGTAGCAATCAGCCCCAGCATTTT. Its protein product is CASSLGDSSNQPQHF.

This clonotype showed up many times. CDR3 nucleotides: TGTGCCAGCAGTCCAAAGGGAGGGGGGATCGTCACTGAAGCTTTCTTT. This encodes CASSPKGGGIVTEAFF. The chain couples TRBV12-3 or TRBV12-4 to TRBJ1-1, with D perhaps matching TRBD1 (6 bases). The CDR3 runs 16 residues. V shed 5 bases and J shed 4 bases, with 20 bases lying between them.

The table lists this clonotype with many counts. This chain uses TRBV5-1 with TRBJ2-3; D might be TRBD2 (5 bases). Trimming removed 4 bases from V and 2 bases from J, with 5 bases in between. CDR3 length: 12 residues. Per the germline V gene, CDR1 is SGHRS and CDR2 is YFSETQ. The CDR3 nucleotides are TGCGCCAGCAGCCTAGCCACAGATACGCAGTATTTT. This encodes CASSLATDTQYF.

Many counts were recorded for this clonotype. This rearrangement joins TRBV15 to TRBJ2-1; 7 nucleotides agree with TRBD2. This CDR3 contains 14 residues. V lost 5 bases to trimming and J lost 6 bases; unmatched junction nucleotides: 7. Per the germline V gene, CDR1 is LNHNV and CDR2 is YYDKDF (reference sequence). In DNA form, the CDR3 reads TGTGCCACCAGCCGAGCGGGGAGTCGCAATGAGCAGTTCTTC. Its protein is CATSRAGSRNEQFF.

This clonotype appeared once. The CDR3 sequence is CASSWWGNTEAFF. The DNA for the CDR3 is TGTGCCAGCAGCTGGTGGGGGAACACTGAAGCTTTCTTT. The chain couples TRBV5-5 to TRBJ1-1, with D hard to call. CDR1 and CDR2 (germline): SGHKS, YYEKEE (reference sequence). The CDR3 is 13 amino acids. Trimming removed 3 bases at V and 1 base at J, with 7 bases between.

This clonotype was picked up many times. The chain couples TRBV29-1 to TRBJ2-7; TRBD1 aligns across 12 bases. CDR3 size: 15 residues. With 7 bases clipped from V and 5 bases from J, the junction kept 12 bases outside the gene matches. Germline V gene lookup returns CDR1 SQVTM and CDR2 ANQGSEA. This chain's CDR3 is CSGRTGTGGIHEQYF. The DNA for the CDR3 is TGCAGCGGGCGAACCGGGACAGGGGGCATCCACGAGCAGTACTTC.

This clonotype was seen many times. The chain is built from TRBV13 and TRBJ2-3; a weak D match, TRBD1 (7 bases). Germline loops: CDR1 PRHDT, CDR2 FYEKMQ (reference sequence). V lost 4 bases and J 4 bases, leaving 18 bases between the germline ends. CDR3 length: 16 amino acids. The CDR3 DNA sequence: TGTGCCAGCAGCTCCCCGCAGGGGGGAGTCGCAGATACGCAGTATTTT. This codes for CASSSPQGGVADTQYF.

This clonotype was counted at least ten times. The DNA for the CDR3 is TGTGCCAGCAGCCAAAGGCAGGAACATGAGCAGTTCTTC. Its translation: CASSQRQEHEQFF. The rearrangement uses TRBV3-1 and TRBJ2-1, with D hard to call. The CDR3 extends over 13 amino acids. Trimming left V 2 bases short and J 8 bases short, with 10 bases between. Per germline, CDR1 LGHDT and CDR2 YNNKEL (reference sequence).

This clonotype has a count of ten or more. The CDR3 nucleotides read TGCAGTGCTAGACTCGGGGATACCCAGTACTTC. Translation gives CSARLGDTQYF. The rearrangement joins TRBV20-1 to TRBJ2-5, with D possibly TRBD2 on 5 matching bases. The CDR3 extends over 11 amino acids. From germline, CDR1 is DFQATT and CDR2 SNEGSKA (reference sequence). Trimming shortened V by 2 bases and J by 8 bases, and 9 bases separated the two germline ends.

The table lists this clonotype with many counts. This chain uses TRBV27 with TRBJ1-4; no definite D call. V was cut by 1 base and J by 8 bases, with 20 bases left in between. CDR1 and CDR2 from the germline V gene are MNHEY and SMNVEV (reference sequence). CDR3 length: 17 amino acids. The CDR3 spells CASSLFGPTVFREKLFF. The CDR3 DNA reads as TGTGCCAGCAGTTTATTCGGCCCGACTGTCTTTCGCGAAAAACTGTTTTTT.

This clonotype has at least ten counts. V is TRBV7-9 and J is TRBJ2-2; 8 bases agree with TRBD1. Germline V gene lookup returns CDR1 SEHNR and CDR2 FQNEAQ (reference sequence). The CDR3 sequence is 15 residues long. V shed 5 bases and J 0 bases; nucleotides not matched to a gene: 2. CDR3 region: CASSLDRANTGELFF. The CDR3 DNA reads as TGTGCCAGCAGCCTGGACAGGGCGAACACCGGGGAGCTGTTTTTT. The full variable domain, in which reference TRBV7-9 and TRBJ2-2 provide the parts outside the CDR3, is DTGVSQNPRHKITKRGQNVTFRCDPISEHNRLYWYRQTLGQGPEFLTYFQNEAQLEKSRLLSDRFSAERPKGSFSTLEIQRTEQGDSAMYLCASSLDRANTGELFFGEGSRLTVL.

This clonotype was seen many times. The chain joins TRBV7-2 to TRBJ1-1, with D perhaps TRBD1 (6 bases). Per the germline V gene, CDR1 is SGHTA and CDR2 is FQGNSA. Trimming removed 6 bases at V and 0 bases at J, with 14 bases between. This CDR3 region has 15 residues. CDR3 sequence reads: CASRVRGQLNTEAFF. The CDR3 bases are TGTGCCAGCAGGGTACGTGGACAGTTGAACACTGAAGCTTTCTTT. Combining the CDR3 with reference TRBV7-2 and TRBJ1-1 gives the whole variable domain GAGVSQSPSNKVTEKGKDVELRCDPISGHTALYWYRQSLGQGLEFLIYFQGNSAPDKSGLPSDRFSAERTGGSVSTLTIQRTQQEDSAVYLCASRVRGQLNTEAFFGQGTRLTVV.

J is TRBJ2-3 and V is TRBV7-9; 11 nucleotides match TRBD2. The trim removed 3 bases at V and 6 bases at J, leaving 11 bases unmatched. Per germline, CDR1 SEHNR and CDR2 FQNEAQ (reference sequence). This CDR3 is built from 17 residues. CDR3 amino acids: CASSLLTSGGAEDTQYF. The CDR3 DNA reads TGTGCCAGCAGCTTGCTAACTAGCGGGGGTGCAGAGGATACGCAGTATTTT.

This clonotype showed up just once. The chain employs TRBV20-1 and TRBJ1-5, with no clear D. The V gene lost 4 bases and the J gene lost 4 bases, with 17 bases spanning the gap. Germline loops: CDR1 DFQATT, CDR2 SNEGSKA (reference sequence). The CDR3 loop spans 15 amino acids. CDR3 residues: CSAKDLLTGNQPQHF. CDR3 bases: TGCAGTGCTAAGGACCTTCTGACGGGGAATCAGCCCCAGCATTTT.

This clonotype occurred many times. The V call is TRBV7-2, the J call TRBJ2-5; TRBD2 is a possible D gene (5 bases). This CDR3 spans 15 amino acids. Trimming removed 5 bases at V and 5 bases at J, with 18 bases between. Looked up from germline, CDR1 is SGHTA and CDR2 is FQGNSA. The CDR3 DNA follows: TGTGCCAGCAGCCTAAAGGGATTCACGGGGGAGACCCAGTACTTC. It encodes CASSLKGFTGETQYF.

In this sample, this clonotype turned up many times. J is TRBJ1-2 and V is TRBV6-1; possibly TRBD1 for D (5 bases). Germline V CDR1 and CDR2: MNHNS, SASEGT. The V end was cut by 6 bases, the J end by 0 bases, with 14 bases between. This CDR3 is 15 amino acids long. CDR3 DNA sequence: TGTGCCAGCAGATTCCTGACAGATCCTAACTATGGCTACACCTTC. Protein sequence: CASRFLTDPNYGYTF.

This clonotype was detected ten times or more. The rearrangement links TRBV6-5 to TRBJ2-1; D is unclear. V lost 4 bases and J 4 bases, leaving 2 bases between the germline ends. Germline values: CDR1 MNHEY, CDR2 SVGAGI. The CDR3 has 11 residues. CDR3 nucleotide sequence: TGTGCCAGCAGTTGGTACAATGAGCAGTTCTTC. Its translation is CASSWYNEQFF.

This clonotype was detected a few times. This chain uses TRBV27 with TRBJ1-6, with D perhaps matching TRBD1 (6 bases). The ends were cut back, 1 base at V and 8 bases at J, with 12 bases in the middle. CDR1 MNHEY and CDR2 SMNVEV come from the germline V gene (reference sequence). The CDR3 is 15 amino acids. The CDR3 region has the DNA TGTGCCAGCAGTTTATGGGGGCGTTGTGATTCACCCCTCCACTTT. It specifies CASSLWGRCDSPLHF.

There are a few counts of this clonotype. This chain links TRBV19 with TRBJ2-7, with 9 bases fitting TRBD1. The V segment lost 9 bases and the J segment 2 bases; nucleotides outside the gene matches: 5. CDR1 and CDR2 from the germline V gene are LNHDA and SQIVND (reference sequence). The length of the CDR3 is 13 residues. As DNA, the CDR3 is TGTGCCAGCCGACAGGGGGAAGCCTACGAGCAGTACTTC. Its translation: CASRQGEAYEQYF.

Details on this clonotype: The junction and the germline gene differ at one end; a read error may be behind it. The chain couples TRBV29-1 to TRBJ2-5; no reliable D call. Germline CDR1 SQVTM, CDR2 ANQGSEA. The CDR3 is made up of 12 amino acids. The CDR3 loop is CSVEGIQETQYF. The CDR3 DNA reads TGCAGCGTGGAAGGGATTCAAGAGACCCAGTACTTC.